The 12 T cell receptor beta chains listed next were all sequenced from one sample in a study of blood T cells in healthy people across ages (dated by TCRdb to about 2015). Library creation used 5' RACE. The listed sequencing device is Illumina HiSeq 2500. A second PCR of about 6 to 11 cycles was run with a J-beta primer mix and a sample-barcoded 5' primer. The raw public data were reprocessed by TCRdb itself: fastp quality trimming at Q25, MiXCR clonotype calling, in-frame beta chains only. Each CDR3 protein appears once, grouped with its most common genes and DNA. Here the sample has around 1,700,000 distinct CDR3 sequences; roughly 28% occur a single time. The ten largest account for 7.7% of the sample. Sequences were obtained from blood. The receptors derive from a woman aged 25 to 39 in good health.

The chain employs TRBV20-1 and TRBJ2-1; 7 bases align to TRBD2. Trimming cost V 6 bases and J 7 bases; bases outside gene matches: 6. CDR1 and CDR2 (germline): DFQATT, SNEGSKA (reference sequence). The CDR3 length is 12 residues. CDR3 sequence reads: CSAPTSRNEQFF. The CDR3 nucleotides read TGCAGTGCGCCGACTAGCAGAAATGAGCAGTTCTTC.

This clonotype has just a few counts. This chain connects TRBV20-1 to TRBJ1-4; no definite D call. From germline, CDR1 is DFQATT and CDR2 SNEGSKA (reference sequence). The CDR3 loop spans 10 amino acids. V lost 3 bases and J lost 11, with 7 bases in between. The CDR3 loop reads CSASSEKLFF. The CDR3, as DNA: TGCAGTGCTAGTTCAGAGAAACTGTTTTTT.

This clonotype was observed at least ten times. V usage is TRBV7-2 and J usage is TRBJ2-1; 8 bases line up with TRBD2. The V gene's germline CDR1 is SGHTA and CDR2 FQGNSA. V lost 8 bases, J lost 2 bases, and 5 bases stayed unmatched. This CDR3 region has 14 residues. Written as DNA, the CDR3 is TGTGCCAGCGAGGGGCGGGAGGCCTACAATGAGCAGTTCTTC. It encodes CASEGREAYNEQFF.

Notes on this clonotype: One end of the junction does not line up with germline, which may come from a read error. The chain has TRBV28 and TRBJ2-5; the D is unclear. With the DNA end fitting TRBJ2-7 better, the J assignment may be wrong. CDR3 size: 13 residues. The germline gives CDR1 MDHEN, CDR2 SYDVKM. CDR3 sequence (DNA): TGTGCCGGCAGTCGATCCGGAGCCTACGAGCAGTACTTC. The encoded protein is CAGSRSGAYEQYF.

This clonotype turned up a few times. One end of the junction does not line up with germline, which may come from a read error. The chain employs TRBV7-6 and TRBJ2-1, with D perhaps given as TRBD1 or TRBD2 (5 bases each). CDR1 is SGHVS, CDR2 FNYEAQ, per germline. There are 13 residues in the CDR3. The CDR3 loop reads CAGSSGRNNEQFF. As DNA, the CDR3 is TGTGCCGGCAGCTCGGGACGGAACAATGAGCAGTTCTTC.

V gene TRBV2 combines with J gene TRBJ2-1; tentative D call: TRBD2 (6 bases). The germline V and J ends were trimmed by 1 base and 2 bases, with 36 bases remaining between them. This CDR3 is built from 24 residues. Per the germline V gene, CDR1 is SNHLY and CDR2 is FYNNEI. The CDR3 loop reads CASSEGIGRKRPRPDRFTYNEQFF. In nucleotides, the CDR3 is TGTGCCAGCAGTGAAGGAATCGGGAGAAAAAGACCTAGACCAGACCGATTCACCTACAATGAGCAGTTCTTC.

The gene calls are TRBV19 and TRBJ1-1; 9 nucleotides line up with TRBD1. The CDR3 consists of 15 residues. The germline V gene has CDR1 LNHDA and CDR2 SQIVND (reference sequence). V trimming: 8 bases; J trimming: 0 bases; junction bases outside the gene matches: 7. CDR3 sequence: CASRDRATLNTEAFF. CDR3 in DNA: TGTGCCAGTCGGGACAGGGCAACTTTGAACACTGAAGCTTTCTTT.

This clonotype was counted a few times. The chain employs TRBV5-1 and TRBJ2-3, with D tentatively TRBD1 or TRBD2 (5 bases each). This CDR3 contains 16 residues. From germline, CDR1 is SGHRS and CDR2 YFSETQ. V was cut by 4 bases and J by 7 bases, with 22 bases left in between. This chain's CDR3 is CASSLGETKLQNTQYF. CDR3 sequence (DNA): TGCGCCAGCAGCCTGGGGGAGACGAAGTTGCAAAATACGCAGTATTTT.

The rearrangement links TRBV6-5 to TRBJ2-3; the D is unclear. V shed 3 bases and J shed 1 base, with 8 bases lying between them. Germline V gene lookup returns CDR1 MNHEY and CDR2 SVGAGI. The CDR3 runs to 14 residues. CDR3 region: CASSYGQGTDTQYF. The CDR3 DNA is TGTGCCAGCAGTTATGGGCAGGGCACAGATACGCAGTATTTT.

As to this clonotype: This clone may be a read error of a much larger clone one base away. The chain carries TRBV3-1 and TRBJ2-5; D is undetermined. The tail of the sequence fits TRBJ2-1 better, so the J call may be wrong. Germline CDR1 and CDR2: LGHDT and YNNKEL (reference sequence). CDR3 length: 14 residues. CDR3 amino acids: CASSQGGSQETQFF. In DNA form, the CDR3 reads TGTGCCAGCAGCCAAGGCGGCAGCCAAGAGACCCAGTTCTTC.

This clonotype was picked up a small number of times. The V call is TRBV7-6, the J call TRBJ2-3, with 11 bases matching TRBD2. Losses at the gene ends were 4 bases for V and 4 bases for J; bases not matched to a gene: 4. Germline V CDR1 and CDR2: SGHVS, FNYEAQ. CDR3 length equals 15 residues. The chain's CDR3 is CASSSPTSGADTQYF. The CDR3 DNA sequence: TGTGCCAGCAGCTCCCCGACTAGCGGGGCAGATACGCAGTATTTT.

This clonotype occurred a few times. This chain connects TRBV6-5 to TRBJ1-5; no clear D gene. V was pared by 2 bases and J by 1 base, with 9 bases between. This CDR3 is built from 15 residues. Germline V CDR1 and CDR2: MNHEY, SVGAGI. The CDR3: CASSYGHGSNQPQHF. Written as DNA, the CDR3 is TGTGCCAGCAGTTACGGGCACGGGAGCAATCAGCCCCAGCATTTT.